This T cell receptor (beta chain) comes out of a study of T-cell memory formation after mild COVID-19. This CDR3 comprises 15 residues. J gave up 4 bases and V 5 bases, and 7 bases lay outside the gene matches. MiXCR was run by TCRdb on the 5' RACE reads, yielding one entry per CDR3 protein. Here the sample spans more than 300,000 distinct CDR3 sequences, 20% to 25% being singletons. The sequence derives from a man younger than 35 who had mild COVID-19 (a few samples of this study predate the infection). Cell type and time point are not known. J is TRBJ2-1 and V is TRBV12-3 or TRBV12-4; 8 nucleotides agree with TRBD2. The sample was PBMCs or a T cell subset sorted from them (not recorded which). The CDR3 loop is CASSKGTRRYNEQFF. CDR3 bases: TGTGCCAGCAGTAAAGGGACTAGGAGATACAATGAGCAGTTCTTC.